The 15 T cell receptor beta chains in this list originate from one sample, sequenced in a study of cytomegalovirus exposure and HLA in healthy donors. The PCR used 60 Vbeta and 13 Jbeta primers. This table comes from immunoSEQ multiplex PCR, and its TCRdb copy is limited to in-frame clones, with some not included. The sample has some 100,000 clones, roughly 76% seen once; the top ten hold around 12%. Input material: PBMCs. All receptors come from a woman aged 35 to 49 in good health and CMV-seropositive.

The sample holds a few counts of this clone. The rearrangement joins TRBV20-1 to TRBJ1-2; D is undetermined. V was trimmed by 7 bases and J by 6 bases, leaving 9 bases between them. The V gene's germline CDR1 is DFQATT and CDR2 SNEGSKA (reference sequence). This CDR3 spans 10 amino acids. CDR3 sequence reads: CSGAGNGYTF. The CDR3 region has the DNA TGCAGTGGGGCCGGGAATGGCTACACCTTC.

V is TRBV2 and J is TRBJ1-2, with 10 bases that match TRBD1. This CDR3 is built from 14 residues. J was trimmed by 7 bases and V by 6 bases; bases with no gene match: 8. Looked up from germline, CDR1 is SNHLY and CDR2 is FYNNEI. The CDR3 DNA reads TGTGCCAGCAGATTTGGGACAGGGGAGGGTGGCTACACCTTC. Translated, it gives CASRFGTGEGGYTF.

The chain uses TRBV5-1 and TRBJ1-3; TRBD1 is a possible D gene (6 bases). V shed 0 bases and J shed 2 bases, with 6 bases lying between them. This CDR3 is 14 amino acids long. Germline CDR1 SGHRS, CDR2 YFSETQ. The CDR3 loop is CASSLGQAGNTIYF. The CDR3 coding sequence is TGCGCCAGCAGCTTGGGACAGGCTGGAAACACCATATATTTT.

The chain links TRBV10-3 to TRBJ1-6, with 10 positions matching TRBD1. This CDR3 has 14 residues. Germline assignment: CDR1 ENHRY and CDR2 SYGVKD. Trimming at V came to 6 bases and at J to 9 bases, leaving 5 bases not matched to a gene. The CDR3 reads CAIRGTGDSSPLHF. The DNA of the CDR3 is TGTGCCATCAGGGGGACAGGGGATAGTTCACCCCTCCACTTT.

The rearrangement links TRBV18 to TRBJ1-5; no clear D. The V gene's germline CDR1 is KGHSH and CDR2 LQKENI. This CDR3 has 15 residues. Trimming pared 6 bases from V and 4 bases from J, leaving 16 bases between. CDR3 amino acids: CASSPSTQLNQPQHF. The CDR3 DNA follows: TGTGCCAGCTCCCCCTCCACACAGCTAAATCAGCCCCAGCATTTT.

This clone has more than one count but fewer than ten. V is TRBV13 and J is TRBJ2-3; 10 bases align to TRBD2. Germline V gene data show CDR1 as PRHDT and CDR2 as FYEKMQ (reference sequence). The J segment lost 8 bases and the V segment lost 5 bases, leaving 7 bases of the junction unmatched. The CDR3 has 14 residues. CDR3 sequence (DNA): TGTGCCAGCAGCAGTAGCGGGGGGATTTTTACGCAGTATTTT. Protein sequence: CASSSSGGIFTQYF.

The V gene is TRBV7-9, the J gene TRBJ1-3; no clear D. V was shortened by 3 bases and J by 3 bases, with 15 bases between the two germline ends. This CDR3 has 16 amino acids. Germline V gene sequence: CDR1 SEHNR, CDR2 FQNEAQ (reference sequence). In DNA form, the CDR3 reads TGTGCCAGCAGCTTCAAGGAGAGCGGAGATGGAAACACCATATATTTT. It translates to CASSFKESGDGNTIYF.

V usage is TRBV9 and J usage is TRBJ2-7, with 8 bases that match TRBD2. Losses at the gene ends were 3 bases for V and 2 bases for J; bases not matched to a gene: 7. The germline gives CDR1 SGDLS, CDR2 YYNGEE. This CDR3 has 15 residues. CDR3 bases: TGTGCCAGCAGCGGCTCGACCGGGGGGGCCTACGAGCAGTACTTC. Protein product: CASSGSTGGAYEQYF. The variable domain in full, completed from reference TRBV9 and TRBJ2-7, reads DSGVTQTPKHLITATGQRVTLRCSPRSGDLSVYWYQQSLDQGLQFLIQYYNGEERAKGNILERFSAQQFPDLHSELNLSSLELGDSALYFCASSGSTGGAYEQYFGPGTRLTVT.

This clone was recorded only once. Other DNA sequences in the sample encode the same CDR3. The V and J genes are TRBV7-9 and TRBJ2-1; D is possibly TRBD2 (6 bases). CDR1 SEHNR and CDR2 FQNEAQ come from the germline V gene (reference sequence). V was clipped by 0 bases and J by 9 bases, with 9 bases between them. There are 13 residues in the CDR3. This CDR3 is CASSLAGGGEQFF. As DNA, the CDR3 is TGTGCCAGCAGCTTAGCGGGGGGAGGTGAGCAGTTCTTC.

This chain connects TRBV7-9 to TRBJ1-1; D is ambiguous. There are 15 residues in the CDR3. In germline, CDR1 is SEHNR, CDR2 FQNEAQ (reference sequence). Trimming removed 1 base from V and 5 bases from J, with 14 bases in between. The CDR3 region has the DNA TGTGCCAGCAGCTTAGGACGCCAGGCGGGAACTGAAGCTTTCTTT. Protein product: CASSLGRQAGTEAFF.

The V and J genes are TRBV2 and TRBJ1-1, with 7 nucleotides matching TRBD1. Per the germline V gene, CDR1 is SNHLY and CDR2 is FYNNEI. The CDR3 runs 14 residues. The V segment lost 3 bases and the J segment 3 bases; nucleotides outside the gene matches: 4. The CDR3 reads CASSEWDSYTEAFF. In DNA, the CDR3 is TGTGCCAGCAGTGAGTGGGACAGTTACACTGAAGCTTTCTTT.

This clone was counted between two and nine times. The rearrangement links TRBV6-6 to TRBJ1-4, with TRBD1 matching 7 bases. Per the germline V gene, CDR1 is MNHNY and CDR2 is SVGAGI (reference sequence). The junction had 1 base not matched to a gene; V was cut back by 4 bases and J by 2 bases. The CDR3 has 14 amino acids. The CDR3 sequence is CASSLGQTNEKLFF. The CDR3 coding sequence is TGTGCCAGCAGTTTGGGACAGACTAATGAAAAACTGTTTTTT.

The chain has TRBV14 and TRBJ2-7, with D perhaps TRBD1 (5 bases). The CDR3 runs 13 residues. V gave up 4 bases and J gave up 6 bases, with 13 bases separating them. The germline V gene has CDR1 SGHDN and CDR2 FVKESK. The CDR3 reads CASSPNRRGEQYF. The CDR3 DNA is TGTGCCAGCAGCCCGAACCGTAGGGGCGAGCAGTACTTC.

The rearrangement joins TRBV5-4 to TRBJ2-1, with D possibly matching TRBD2 (6 bases). There are 16 residues in the CDR3. Trimming pared 4 bases from V and 9 bases from J, leaving 23 bases between. The germline V gene encodes CDR1 SGHNT and CDR2 YYREEE (reference sequence). CDR3: CASSPPVASEWSEQFF. The CDR3 coding sequence is TGTGCCAGCAGCCCCCCGGTGGCTAGCGAGTGGAGTGAGCAGTTCTTC.

The chain employs TRBV9 and TRBJ2-5; no definite D call. The germline V gene has CDR1 SGDLS and CDR2 YYNGEE. The CDR3 is 15 amino acids. V lost 3 bases and J lost 4, with 16 bases in between. CDR3 nucleotide sequence: TGTGCCAGCAGCGCATCTACTCGCGGCAGAGAGACCCAGTACTTC. Translation: CASSASTRGRETQYF.